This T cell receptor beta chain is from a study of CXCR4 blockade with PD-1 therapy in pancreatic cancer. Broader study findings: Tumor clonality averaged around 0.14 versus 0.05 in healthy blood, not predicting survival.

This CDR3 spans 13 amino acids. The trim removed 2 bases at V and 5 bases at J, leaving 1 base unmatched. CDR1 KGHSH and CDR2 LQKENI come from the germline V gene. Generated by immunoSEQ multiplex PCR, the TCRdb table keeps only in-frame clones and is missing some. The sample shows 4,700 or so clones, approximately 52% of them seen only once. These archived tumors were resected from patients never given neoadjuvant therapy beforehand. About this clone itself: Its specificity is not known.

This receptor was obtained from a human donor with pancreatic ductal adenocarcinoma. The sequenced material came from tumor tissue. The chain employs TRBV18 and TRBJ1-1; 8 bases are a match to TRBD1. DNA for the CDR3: TGTGCCAGCTCACCAGACAGGGGTACTGAAGCTTTCTTT. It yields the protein CASSPDRGTEAFF.